The next 30 T cell receptor beta chains were all read from a single sample in a study of Graves' ophthalmopathy and Graves' hyperthyroidism. The authors amplified TCR beta CDR3 regions from RNA transcripts. A first-round RT-PCR used HTBI primers, followed by a second-round multiplex PCR. From the multiplex PCR reads, TCRdb called clonotypes with MiXCR, one entry per CDR3 protein. The sample has about 380,000 distinct CDR3 sequences, 15% seen once; the top ten hold 5.5% to 8%. Sequenced sample: peripheral blood. Receptor source: a woman in her late teens or twenties with stable Graves' hyperthyroidism.

This clonotype was counted a few times. This could be a read error, since a much larger clone is one nucleotide away. The V gene is TRBV7-8, the J gene TRBJ1-2; TRBD1 is a possible D gene (6 bases). V dropped 2 bases and J dropped 6 bases, with 10 bases sitting between them. The CDR3 length is 13 residues. The germline V gene has CDR1 SGHVS and CDR2 FQNEAQ. The CDR3 protein is CASSLIGGNGYTF. The CDR3 region has the DNA TGTGCCAGCAGCTTAATAGGGGGAAATGGCTACACCTTC. The full variable domain, its missing parts supplied by reference TRBV7-8 and TRBJ1-2, is GAGVSQSPRYKVAKRGQDVALRCDPISGHVSLFWYQQALGQGPEFLTYFQNEAQLDKSGLPSDRFFAERPEGSVSTLKIQRTQQEDSAVYLCASSLIGGNGYTFGSGTRLTVV.

Many counts were recorded for this clonotype. J is TRBJ1-1 and V is TRBV6-2 or TRBV6-3; possible D gene TRBD1, 6 bases. Germline V CDR1 and CDR2: MNHEY, SVGEGT. Trimming stripped 8 bases from V and 1 base from J, with 17 bases between. The CDR3 has 15 amino acids. CDR3 residues: CASHTAGASNTEAFF. The DNA of the CDR3 is TGTGCCAGCCATACGGCAGGGGCATCGAACACTGAAGCTTTCTTT.

The chain links TRBV24-1 to TRBJ2-2; no reliable D call. The V gene's germline CDR1 is KGHDR and CDR2 SFDVKD. Deletions cut 1 base from V and 5 bases from J, with 1 base between. The CDR3 contains 12 residues. The CDR3 DNA sequence: TGTGCCACCAGTGATTTTACCGGGGAGCTGTTTTTT. This codes for CATSDFTGELFF.

This clonotype came up many times. The genes are TRBV14 and TRBJ1-2; no clear D. V lost 4 bases, J lost 8 bases, and 17 bases lay in between. The CDR3 covers 14 residues. Germline V gene data show CDR1 as SGHDN and CDR2 as FVKESK. In DNA, the CDR3 is TGTGCCAGCAGCCTTCGTCCAGGCCGAGGCGGCTACACCTTC. Translated: CASSLRPGRGGYTF.

This clonotype was found many times. The gene calls are TRBV19 and TRBJ1-5, with D possibly matching TRBD1 (5 bases). The germline V and J ends were trimmed by 7 bases and 3 bases, with 16 bases remaining between them. CDR1 is LNHDA and CDR2 is SQIVND in the germline V gene (reference sequence). The CDR3 runs to 15 residues. The CDR3 nucleotides read TGTGCCAGTACCCGGGACCGACAGTACAATCAGCCCCAGCATTTT. Protein sequence: CASTRDRQYNQPQHF.

Note on this clonotype: This clone may be a read error of a much larger clone one base away. The chain recombines TRBV27 with TRBJ1-1; D not resolved. This CDR3 contains 13 residues. Trimming pared 6 bases from V and 0 bases from J, leaving 8 bases between. From germline, CDR1 is MNHEY and CDR2 SMNVEV (reference sequence). CDR3: CASRLEMNTEAFF. CDR3 DNA sequence: TGTGCCAGCAGACTCGAGATGAACACTGAAGCTTTCTTT.

The J gene is TRBJ2-7, the V gene TRBV29-1, with D unresolved. This CDR3 is built from 12 residues. Deletions cut 2 bases from V and 2 bases from J, with 7 bases between. Germline V gene sequence: CDR1 SQVTM, CDR2 ANQGSEA. In DNA, the CDR3 is TGCAGCGTTGAACTCGGAACCTACGAGCAGTACTTC. Amino acid sequence: CSVELGTYEQYF.

This clonotype was seen at least ten times. This CDR3 reads CASSIDDMMGNTIYF. As DNA, the CDR3 is TGTGCCAGTAGTATTGACGACATGATGGGAAACACCATATATTTT. The chain combines TRBV19 with TRBJ1-3; D gene unclear. The CDR3 runs 15 residues. Germline loops: CDR1 LNHDA, CDR2 SQIVND (reference sequence). V lost 3 bases to trimming and J lost 4 bases, with 13 bases between them.

This clonotype was observed at least ten times. The rearrangement joins TRBV20-1 to TRBJ2-5, with D possibly being TRBD2 (6 bases). The CDR3 covers 13 residues. Trimming removed 6 bases at V and 3 bases at J, with 14 bases between. Germline V CDR1 and CDR2: DFQATT, SNEGSKA (reference sequence). CDR3 DNA: TGCAGTGCCACAAGCATAGCGGAAGAGACCCAGTACTTC. This translates into CSATSIAEETQYF.

The rearrangement links TRBV13 to TRBJ1-1; D is unclear. Trimming took 5 bases from V and 1 from J, leaving 29 bases between them. This CDR3 spans 20 amino acids. CDR1 and CDR2 (germline): PRHDT, FYEKMQ (reference sequence). The CDR3 DNA sequence: TGTGCCAGCAGCCCCACATCCGATGTATTGAGACACCTGTGGAACACTGAAGCTTTCTTT. Its translation is CASSPTSDVLRHLWNTEAFF.

This clonotype was seen many times. V and J are TRBV13 and TRBJ1-1; no firm D call. CDR3 length equals 13 residues. Trimming stripped 6 bases from V and 4 bases from J, with 12 bases between. Germline CDR1 and CDR2: PRHDT and FYEKMQ (reference sequence). Here the CDR3 reads CASSPRPGTEAFF. The DNA for the CDR3 is TGTGCCAGCAGTCCCAGACCGGGCACTGAAGCTTTCTTT.

The rearrangement joins TRBV3-1 to TRBJ1-6; D is possibly TRBD1 (6 bases). The V gene lost 1 base and the J gene lost 5 bases, with 12 bases spanning the gap. CDR1 and CDR2 (germline): LGHDT, YNNKEL (reference sequence). The CDR3 runs 16 residues. The chain's CDR3 is CASSQATGSHNSPLHF. CDR3 in DNA: TGTGCCAGCAGCCAAGCCACAGGGTCCCATAATTCACCCCTCCACTTT. The whole variable domain, remainder taken from reference TRBV3-1 and TRBJ1-6, is DTAVSQTPKYLVTQMGNDKSIKCEQNLGHDTMYWYKQDSKKFLKIMFSYNNKELIINETVPNRFSPKSPDKAHLNLHINSLELGDSAVYFCASSQATGSHNSPLHFGNGTRLTVT.

This clonotype was seen repeatedly, ten times or more. CDR3 amino acids: CASSSGTPNSPLHF. CDR3 sequence (DNA): TGTGCCAGCAGTTCCGGGACACCAAATTCACCCCTCCACTTT. The rearrangement joins TRBV12-3 or TRBV12-4 to TRBJ1-6, with D perhaps matching TRBD1 (6 bases). This CDR3 contains 14 residues. Trimming removed 4 bases from V and 7 bases from J, with 11 bases in between.

This rearrangement joins TRBV5-1 to TRBJ2-5; 9 bases agree with TRBD2. Per the germline V gene, CDR1 is SGHRS and CDR2 is YFSETQ. CDR3 length: 16 amino acids. V gave up 3 bases and J gave up 5 bases; unmatched junction bases: 11. The CDR3 DNA is TGCGCCAGCAGCTCGGGACTAGCCTACTCGGGGGAGACCCAGTACTTC. Residues: CASSSGLAYSGETQYF.

This clonotype was counted many times. CDR3 DNA sequence: TGTGCCAGCAGGGACAGCTACCGCGACACTGAAGCTTTCTTT. It codes for CASRDSYRDTEAFF. The chain links TRBV2 to TRBJ1-1; tentatively, D is TRBD1 (6 bases). This CDR3 has 14 residues. Germline-derived CDR1 and CDR2 are SNHLY and FYNNEI. The V and J ends lost 6 bases and 3 bases respectively, with 14 bases between them.

This clonotype was recorded at least ten times. This chain connects TRBV27 to TRBJ1-5; the D gene is possibly TRBD1 (5 bases). Trimming removed 8 bases from V and 9 bases from J, with 26 bases in between. Per the germline V gene, CDR1 is MNHEY and CDR2 is SMNVEV (reference sequence). CDR3 length equals 16 residues. The CDR3 reads CASSTKSGPSAWPQHF. Written as DNA, the CDR3 is TGTGCCAGCTCCACCAAATCGGGGCCAAGTGCGTGGCCCCAGCATTTT.

This rearrangement joins TRBV27 to TRBJ1-1; no definite D call. The length of the CDR3 is 14 residues. Trimming took off 6 bases at V and 1 base at J, with 12 bases between the two ends. The germline gives CDR1 MNHEY, CDR2 SMNVEV (reference sequence). Written as DNA, the CDR3 is TGTGCCAGCAGGAGGGCAAACCCGAACACTGAAGCTTTCTTT. It specifies CASRRANPNTEAFF.

This clonotype showed up many times. This chain joins TRBV5-1 and TRBJ1-1; no clear D. The CDR3 is made up of 13 amino acids. V was clipped by 0 bases and J by 3 bases, with 6 bases between them. Germline CDR1 and CDR2: SGHRS and YFSETQ. The CDR3 spells CASSLDPDTEAFF. The CDR3 DNA is TGCGCCAGCAGCTTGGACCCTGACACTGAAGCTTTCTTT.

This clonotype turned up a few times. The J gene is TRBJ2-7, the V gene TRBV4-1; D not certain. The V gene's germline CDR1 is MGHRA and CDR2 YSYEKL. The CDR3 runs 15 residues. V shed 3 bases and J shed 3 bases, with 15 bases lying between them. CDR3 nucleotide sequence: TGCGCCAGCAGCCAGGCCTATGGGCTCCGCTACGAGCAGTACTTC. Its translation: CASSQAYGLRYEQYF.

This clonotype was seen ten or more times. The chain joins TRBV6-2 or TRBV6-3 to TRBJ1-1; 10 bases fit TRBD1. This CDR3 contains 15 residues. Germline CDR1 and CDR2: MNHEY and SVGEGT. Germline trimming cut 5 bases from V and 3 bases from J; bases unmatched to any gene: 6. CDR3 amino acids: CASSGTGALYTEAFF. In nucleotides, the CDR3 is TGTGCCAGCAGTGGGACAGGGGCGTTGTACACTGAAGCTTTCTTT.

This clonotype was counted at least ten times. J is TRBJ1-1 and V is TRBV4-1; D is ambiguous. The germline V gene has CDR1 MGHRA and CDR2 YSYEKL. V lost 3 bases to trimming and J lost 1 base, with 9 bases between them. The CDR3 length is 14 residues. CDR3 region: CASSQIRANTEAFF. CDR3 bases: TGCGCCAGCAGCCAGATAAGGGCGAACACTGAAGCTTTCTTT.

The chain is built from TRBV12-3 or TRBV12-4 and TRBJ1-1; tentative D call: TRBD1 (6 bases). The CDR3 has 13 amino acids. Trimming shortened V by 5 bases and J by 6 bases, and 13 bases separated the two germline ends. The CDR3 nucleotides are TGTGCCAGCAGTCCAGGGGTTAGTGCTGAAGCTTTCTTT. It translates to CASSPGVSAEAFF.

This clonotype was seen at least ten times. This chain connects TRBV2 to TRBJ1-3, with 7 bases lining up with TRBD1. This CDR3 is 14 amino acids long. CDR1 is SNHLY, CDR2 FYNNEI, per germline. The trim removed 8 bases at V and 2 bases at J, leaving 6 bases unmatched. CDR3 bases: TGTGCCAGCGGTCGACAGGGAACTGGAAACACCATATATTTT. It specifies CASGRQGTGNTIYF.

Many counts were recorded for this clonotype. This sequence joins TRBV10-3 and TRBJ2-7; 10 bases are a match to TRBD2. This CDR3 is 16 amino acids long. Trimming at V came to 2 bases and at J to 5 bases, leaving 9 bases not matched to a gene. CDR1 and CDR2 from the germline V gene are ENHRY and SYGVKD. CDR3 coding DNA: TGTGCCATCAGTGAGGAGTTAGCGGGGGGCCGCAACGAGCAGTACTTC. This gives the protein CAISEELAGGRNEQYF.

This clonotype has just a few counts. V gene TRBV2 combines with J gene TRBJ1-3, with D perhaps matching TRBD1 (6 bases). The CDR3 covers 15 residues. Between the trimmed V and J ends, which lost 5 bases and 0 bases, there was a span of 11 bases. Germline values: CDR1 SNHLY, CDR2 FYNNEI. CDR3 residues: CASSQTGGSGNTIYF. CDR3 DNA sequence: TGTGCCAGCAGTCAGACAGGTGGCTCTGGAAACACCATATATTTT.

In this sample, this clonotype turned up a few times. The chain couples TRBV15 to TRBJ2-7; TRBD2 is a possible D gene (6 bases). Trimming removed 2 bases from V and 3 bases from J, with 14 bases in between. CDR1 LNHNV and CDR2 YYDKDF come from the germline V gene (reference sequence). The CDR3 has 15 amino acids. The CDR3 sequence: CATSRIPRGNYEQYF. The CDR3 DNA sequence: TGTGCCACCAGCAGAATCCCCCGGGGGAACTACGAGCAGTACTTC.

The sample holds many counts of this clonotype. V gene TRBV11-2 combines with J gene TRBJ1-5, with a tentative D call TRBD1 (5 bases). The CDR3 consists of 15 residues. Germline V gene sequence: CDR1 SGHAT, CDR2 FQNNGV. V gave up 5 bases and J gave up 1 base, with 12 bases separating them. Written as DNA, the CDR3 is TGTGCCAGCAGCCGGGGGGGTTTAAGCAATCAGCCCCAGCATTTT. Amino acid sequence: CASSRGGLSNQPQHF.

This clonotype was counted a few times. The chain employs TRBV6-2 or TRBV6-3 and TRBJ2-7; D is possibly TRBD2 (6 bases). Per the germline V gene, CDR1 is MNHEY and CDR2 is SVGEGT. The CDR3 is made up of 14 amino acids. V lost 6 bases, J lost 3 bases, and 15 bases lay in between. CDR3 nucleotide sequence: TGTGCCAGCAGCCCTTCGCGGGGTTACTACGAGCAGTACTTC. It encodes CASSPSRGYYEQYF.

V gene TRBV10-3 combines with J gene TRBJ1-2, with TRBD1 identical over 8 bases. Germline-derived CDR1 and CDR2 are ENHRY and SYGVKD. Trimming took 10 bases from V and 7 from J; bases not matched to a gene: 11. The CDR3 runs 13 residues. CDR3 amino acids: CATTPDRDGGYTF. CDR3 nucleotides: TGTGCCACCACCCCGGACAGGGACGGTGGCTACACCTTC.

This clonotype was seen at least ten times. The CDR3, as DNA: TGCAGTGCTGGCCCTCTAACGGGTGCCAGGGAGCTGTTTTTT. It codes for CSAGPLTGARELFF. The chain carries TRBV20-1 and TRBJ2-2; the D is unclear. Between the trimmed V and J ends, which lost 5 bases and 9 bases, there was a span of 19 bases. Germline V gene data show CDR1 as DFQATT and CDR2 as SNEGSKA (reference sequence). The CDR3 extends over 14 amino acids.